These T cell receptor beta chains were read from a single sample in a study of beta chain features in type 1 diabetes. Using immunoSEQ multiplex PCR, the repertoire was profiled, and TCRdb retains in-frame clones only, with some absent. The table has about 160,000 clones, 7.5% to 8.5% seen once. Sequencing input: central memory CD4+ T cells from blood. The receptors originated from a man between 18 and 35 years old with type 1 diabetes. CDR3s include the opening cysteine and the closing phenylalanine or tryptophan. A D gene is named only where the DNA matches it firmly. Clone size is shown for a subset of rows, as once, few, many or a class of expanded clone.

CDR3nt	CDR3aa	abundance	j_gene	v_gene	d_gene
TGTGCCAGCAGCTTGTCGGTCAATCAGCCCCAGCATTTT	CASSLSVNQPQHF	.	TRBJ1-5	TRBV11-2	.
TGTGCCAGCAGCTTACAGCGGGGGCCCTACGAGCAGTACTTC	CASSLQRGPYEQYF	.	TRBJ2-7	TRBV7-2	TRBD2
TGTGCCAGCAGCCGGGACAGGGGATCAAATACGCAGTATTTT	CASSRDRGSNTQYF	few	TRBJ2-3	TRBV7-2	TRBD1
TGTGCCAGCAGCTTGGGACACTCCTACGAGCAGTACTTC	CASSLGHSYEQYF	.	TRBJ2-7	TRBV7-8	.
TGTGCCAGCAGCTTAGCGGCTAGCGGGGGACACGAGACCCAGTACTTC	CASSLAASGGHETQYF	.	TRBJ2-5	TRBV7-2	TRBD2
TGTGCCAGTAGTATAGACCTGTTTCAGCCCCAGCATTTT	CASSIDLFQPQHF	few	TRBJ1-5	TRBV19	.
TGTGCCAGCAGTTGGGGGACAGTGTCCTACGAGCAGTACTTC	CASSWGTVSYEQYF	few	TRBJ2-7	TRBV5-6	TRBD1
TGCGCCAGCAGCACCGGACATAACACTGGGAACACTGAAGCTTTCTTT	CASSTGHNTGNTEAFF	.	TRBJ1-1	TRBV5-1	.
TGCAGCGTTGATCATGGACTAGGGGTCAATGAGCAGTTCTTC	CSVDHGLGVNEQFF	many	TRBJ2-1	TRBV29-1	TRBD2
TGTGCCAGCAGTTACCCGCCAGACGAGCAGTACTTC	CASSYPPDEQYF	.	TRBJ2-7	TRBV6-5	.
TGCGCCAGCAGCCTAGACGGGACAGACTATGGCTACACCTTC	CASSLDGTDYGYTF	few	TRBJ1-2	TRBV4-3	TRBD1
TGTGCCAGCAGCCCCCCCTGGGTGCGGAGCACAGATACGCAGTATTTT	CASSPPWVRSTDTQYF	.	TRBJ2-3	TRBV13	.
TGTGCCACCAGCCGGTGGACAGACACCGGGGAGCTGTTTTTT	CATSRWTDTGELFF	few	TRBJ2-2	TRBV15	.
TGTGCCAGCAGCAACAGGGTCGGTGTGTCTGGCACAGATACGCAGTATTTT	CASSNRVGVSGTDTQYF	.	TRBJ2-3	TRBV21-1	.
TGTGCCAGCAGTGATTTGGGGGGGAGCTTTGAAGCTTTCTTT	CASSDLGGSFEAFF	.	TRBJ1-1	TRBV2	.
TGTGCCTGGAGGCGGCTGAACACTGAAGCTTTCTTT	CAWRRLNTEAFF	many	TRBJ1-1	TRBV30	.
TGTGCCAGCAGTGACCTCGCAGATACGCAGTATTTT	CASSDLADTQYF	few	TRBJ2-3	TRBV6-1	.
TGCGCCAGCAGCCAAGAAAGGGGATATAATTCACCCCTCCACTTT	CASSQERGYNSPLHF	few	TRBJ1-6	TRBV4-1	.
TGTGCCAGCAGCGCGCCGGGACTAGTCTCAGATACGCAGTATTTT	CASSAPGLVSDTQYF	.	TRBJ2-3	TRBV4-2	TRBD2
TGCGCCAGCAGCCCGGGGTCCGGGAGGGACACTGAAGCTTTCTTT	CASSPGSGRDTEAFF	many	TRBJ1-1	TRBV5-1	.
TGTGCCAGCAGGGCCGACAGGGCAGATACGCAGTATTTT	CASRADRADTQYF	many	TRBJ2-3	TRBV2	TRBD1
TGCGCCAGCAGCCATGGAAGGACAGGGGCCGGAGATACGCAGTATTTT	CASSHGRTGAGDTQYF	few	TRBJ2-3	TRBV4-3	TRBD1
TGTGCCAGTAGTATCGGGTTGACAGGGGGTAGCAATCAGCCCCAGCATTTT	CASSIGLTGGSNQPQHF	few	TRBJ1-5	TRBV19	TRBD1
TGTGCCAGCAGCGCGTCCCACGGGACCCAGTACTTC	CASSASHGTQYF	few	TRBJ2-5	TRBV27	.
TGTGCCAGCAGCTTCTTGGGACACCCAACAGATACGCAGTATTTT	CASSFLGHPTDTQYF	.	TRBJ2-3	TRBV7-8	.
TGCGCCAGCAGCTTTCAGGGGCAGGACACTGAAGCTTTCTTT	CASSFQGQDTEAFF	.	TRBJ1-1	TRBV5-1	.
TGTGCCAGCAGGGCGGGACAGGGGTACGAGCAGTACTTC	CASRAGQGYEQYF	few	TRBJ2-7	TRBV2	TRBD1
TGTGCCAGCAGATGGACAAGGGGCCACACAGATACGCAGTATTTT	CASRWTRGHTDTQYF	few	TRBJ2-3	TRBV6-1	.
TGTGCCAGCAGCCACGCAGGGGGCCACTATGGCTACACCTTC	CASSHAGGHYGYTF	few	TRBJ1-2	TRBV7-8	TRBD1
TGTGCCAGTGCGGGTCCCACCGGGGAGCTGTTTTTT	CASAGPTGELFF	.	TRBJ2-2	TRBV19	.
TGTGCCAGCAGGGGCCGGTCGGTTGGGGGGGAAAAACTGTTTTTT	CASRGRSVGGEKLFF	.	TRBJ1-4	TRBV27	.
TGTGCCAGCTCACGACTCCAAGAGACCCAGTACTTC	CASSRLQETQYF	.	TRBJ2-5	TRBV18	.
TGCAGCGGGGGACAGGGACACACTGAAGCTTTCTTT	CSGGQGHTEAFF	few	TRBJ1-1	TRBV29-1	TRBD1
TGCAGCTTCACCCAAGGGACAGGGACTAATCAGCCCCAGCATTTT	CSFTQGTGTNQPQHF	.	TRBJ1-5	TRBV29-1	TRBD1
TGTGCCAGCTCACCCCAGGGAACGAGTGGCTACACCTTC	CASSPQGTSGYTF	.	TRBJ1-2	TRBV18	.
TGTGCCAGTCAGGGCCAAAACACTGAAGCTTTCTTT	CASQGQNTEAFF	.	TRBJ1-1	TRBV18	.
TGTGCCAGCAGCCGACCACAGGGTTACGAGCAGTACTTC	CASSRPQGYEQYF	few	TRBJ2-7	TRBV6-5	.
TGCGCCAGCAGCTTGAGGGGGACAGCGGCTAGCACAGATACGCAGTATTTT	CASSLRGTAASTDTQYF	.	TRBJ2-3	TRBV5-1	TRBD1
TGCGCCAGCAGCTCGCGCGTGGGCGAGACCCAGTACTTC	CASSSRVGETQYF	few	TRBJ2-5	TRBV5-1	.
TGTGCCAGCATTCCGCAAGCCGACTATGGCTACACCTTC	CASIPQADYGYTF	once	TRBJ1-2	TRBV6-1	.
TGCGCCAGCAGCATCAACCCTCGGGGTGCGGGGGTAGAGACCCAGTACTTC	CASSINPRGAGVETQYF	.	TRBJ2-5	TRBV5-1	TRBD2
TGTGCCAGCAATATAGCGTCTGGGGCCAACGTCCTGACTTTC	CASNIASGANVLTF	.	TRBJ2-6	TRBV28	.
TGTGCCAGCAGTCTGTTCAATGAGCAGTTCTTC	CASSLFNEQFF	few	TRBJ2-1	TRBV6-5	.
TGTGCCTGGAGTCCTAGCGGGACAAATACGCAGTATTTT	CAWSPSGTNTQYF	few	TRBJ2-3	TRBV30	TRBD2
TGCGCCAGCAGCTTGGGTAGCACGGGAGGAGTTGATGGCTACACCTTC	CASSLGSTGGVDGYTF	few	TRBJ1-2	TRBV5-1	.